This TCR beta chain derives from a study of beta chain features in type 1 diabetes. At the level of the study: Similarity in age, gender and cell yields was seen between patients and healthy donors.

Expressed TCRB transcripts were sequenced because the entire RNA isolate underwent reverse transcription. Only in-frame clones appear in the TCRdb table, and some are missing; sequencing was by immunoSEQ multiplex PCR. The repertoire holds about 650,000 clones, with roughly 12% as singletons. Trimming shortened V by 8 bases and J by 1 base, and 15 bases separated the two germline ends. CDR3 length equals 14 residues. From germline, CDR1 is MNHNY and CDR2 SVGAGI (reference sequence). This clone was seen a few times. Antigen: not known. Findings and caveats of the study: Shorter TCRB CDR3s, moderately but significantly so, were found in Type 1 diabetes patients in all four CD4+ subsets.

The source is a man younger than 40 with type 1 diabetes. Input material: naive CD4+ T cells from blood. The chain couples TRBV6-6 to TRBJ2-7; D is unclear. CDR3 DNA: TGTGCCAGCCACCCCAGGATACTATCCTACGAGCAGTACTTC. Protein sequence: CASHPRILSYEQYF.